This entry lists 26 T cell receptor beta chains sequenced from one sample in a study of cytotoxic CD8 clonotypes in ibrutinib-treated CLL. Data came from immunoSEQ multiplex PCR; TCRdb stores just in-frame clones and leaves some out. The top ten hold roughly 45% of the sample, which has tens of thousands of clones, over 60% seen once. This specimen was PBMCs, taken after 12 months of ibrutinib treatment. The receptors were sampled from a human donor with chronic lymphocytic leukemia.

The chain uses TRBV2 and TRBJ1-1; D is uncertain. Germline CDR1 is SNHLY and CDR2 is FYNNEI. The CDR3 is 11 residues long. V was trimmed by 4 bases and J by 2 bases, leaving 2 bases between them. The CDR3 region has the DNA TGTGCCAGCAGTGCCAACACTGAAGCTTTCTTT. This codes for CASSANTEAFF. Full variable domain (remainder filled in from reference TRBV2 and TRBJ1-1): EPEVTQTPSHQVTQMGQEVILRCVPISNHLYFYWYRQILGQKVEFLVSFYNNEISEKSEIFDDQFSVERPDGSNFTLKIRSTKLEDSAMYFCASSANTEAFFGQGTRLTVV.

This rearrangement joins TRBV6-6 to TRBJ2-2; 7 nucleotides match TRBD1. V shed 5 bases and J 3 bases; nucleotides not matched to a gene: 3. This CDR3 spans 14 amino acids. Germline-derived CDR1 and CDR2 are MNHNY and SVGAGI (reference sequence). The CDR3 bases are TGTGCCAGCAGTAACGACAGGGACACCGGGGAGCTGTTTTTT. Translated: CASSNDRDTGELFF.

J is TRBJ1-1 and V is TRBV5-4, with TRBD1 matching 9 bases. The ends lost 6 bases at V and 6 bases at J; junction bases unmatched: 12. This CDR3 spans 15 amino acids. The V gene's germline CDR1 is SGHNT and CDR2 YYREEE (reference sequence). The CDR3 protein is CASTPRTGVYSEAFF. The CDR3 DNA is TGTGCCAGCACCCCTCGGACAGGGGTTTATTCTGAAGCTTTCTTT.

V and J are TRBV19 and TRBJ2-7; TRBD1 aligns across 9 bases. Germline CDR1 LNHDA, CDR2 SQIVND (reference sequence). With V trimmed by 6 bases and J by 0 bases, 3 bases remained unmatched. The CDR3 loop spans 14 amino acids. CDR3 sequence reads: CASSAGQGSYEQYF. As DNA, the CDR3 is TGTGCCAGTAGCGCGGGACAGGGCTCCTACGAGCAGTACTTC. The full variable domain, its missing parts supplied by reference TRBV19 and TRBJ2-7, is DGGITQSPKYLFRKEGQNVTLSCEQNLNHDAMYWYRQDPGQGLRLIYYSQIVNDFQKGDIAEGYSVSREKKESFPLTVTSAQKNPTAFYLCASSAGQGSYEQYFGPGTRLTVT.

The J gene is TRBJ2-1, the V gene TRBV7-3; 10 bases line up with TRBD2. V lost 4 bases to trimming and J lost 4 bases; unmatched junction nucleotides: 16. The CDR3 totals 19 residues. CDR1 and CDR2 from the germline V gene are SGHTA and FQGTGA. Here the CDR3 DNA reads TGTGCCAGCAGCTCCACCGCCACAAGCGGGAGGGCCCTGTACAATGAGCAGTTCTTC. Translating it yields CASSSTATSGRALYNEQFF.

The chain joins TRBV18 to TRBJ2-7, with D perhaps matching TRBD1 (6 bases). Between the trimmed V and J ends, which lost 2 bases and 2 bases, there was a span of 10 bases. The germline V gene has CDR1 KGHSH and CDR2 LQKENI. CDR3 length: 14 amino acids. CDR3 protein: CASSPGGRPYEQYF. The CDR3 nucleotides are TGTGCCAGCTCACCAGGGGGCCGACCCTACGAGCAGTACTTC. Combining the CDR3 with reference TRBV18 and TRBJ2-7 gives the whole variable domain NAGVMQNPRHLVRRRGQEARLRCSPMKGHSHVYWYRQLPEEGLKFMVYLQKENIIDESGMPKERFSAEFPKEGPSILRIQQVVRGDSAAYFCASSPGGRPYEQYFGPGTRLTVT.

This sequence joins TRBV7-3 and TRBJ1-5; a possible D gene is TRBD1 (5 bases). Trimming stripped 4 bases from V and 2 bases from J, with 9 bases between. The CDR3 covers 14 residues. Germline V CDR1 and CDR2: SGHTA, FQGTGA. CDR3 nucleotide sequence: TGTGCCAGCAGCTCTGGGGCTGGCAATCAGCCCCAGCATTTT. Translating gives CASSSGAGNQPQHF. The variable domain in full, with the rest retrieved from reference TRBV7-3 and TRBJ1-5, is GAGVSQTPSNKVTEKGKYVELRCDPISGHTALYWYRQSLGQGPEFLIYFQGTGAADDSGLPNDRFFAVRPEGSVSTLKIQRTERGDSAVYLCASSSGAGNQPQHFGDGTRLSIL.

The rearrangement uses TRBV30 and TRBJ2-3; tentatively, D is TRBD1 (5 bases). Germline V lookup: CDR1 GTSNPN, CDR2 SVGIG (reference sequence). The CDR3 runs 15 residues. The germline V and J ends were trimmed by 0 bases and 2 bases, with 12 bases remaining between them. DNA for the CDR3: TGTGCCTGGAGTGTAGGGTCAGGGCCCACAGATACGCAGTATTTT. Protein product: CAWSVGSGPTDTQYF.

V is TRBV28 and J is TRBJ2-7; TRBD1 agrees at 10 bases. The CDR3 covers 14 residues. With 6 bases clipped from V and 3 bases from J, the junction kept 5 bases outside the gene matches. Germline-derived CDR1 and CDR2 are MDHEN and SYDVKM. The CDR3 protein is CASSTGTGDYEQYF. CDR3 nucleotides: TGTGCCAGCAGCACCGGGACAGGGGACTACGAGCAGTACTTC.

The chain uses TRBV7-2 and TRBJ2-1, with D possibly matching TRBD2 (7 bases). This CDR3 has 18 residues. In germline, CDR1 is SGHTA, CDR2 FQGNSA. Trimming removed 2 bases at V and 4 bases at J, with 21 bases between. CDR3 in amino acids: CASSLRHGGSRGYNEQFF. CDR3 in DNA: TGTGCCAGCAGCTTAAGGCACGGCGGGAGTAGGGGGTACAATGAGCAGTTCTTC.

In its sample, this clone was seen a few times. This rearrangement joins TRBV19 to TRBJ1-5, with D uncertain. The CDR3 has 14 residues. Germline V gives CDR1 LNHDA, CDR2 SQIVND (reference sequence). Trimming left V 5 bases short and J 5 bases short, with 13 bases between. CDR3 in DNA: TGTGCCAGTAGTCGACTTGGGGAGTATCAGCCCCAGCATTTT. It encodes CASSRLGEYQPQHF. The variable domain in full, with the rest retrieved from reference TRBV19 and TRBJ1-5, is DGGITQSPKYLFRKEGQNVTLSCEQNLNHDAMYWYRQDPGQGLRLIYYSQIVNDFQKGDIAEGYSVSREKKESFPLTVTSAQKNPTAFYLCASSRLGEYQPQHFGDGTRLSIL.

The CDR3 is CASSQGFGQGTSHEQYF. The CDR3 nucleotides are TGCGCCAGCAGCCAAGGGTTCGGTCAGGGTACGTCCCACGAGCAGTACTTC. The V and J genes are TRBV4-3 and TRBJ2-7; weak D call: TRBD1 (5 bases). The CDR3 spans 17 residues. The ends were cut back, 1 base at V and 5 bases at J, with 21 bases in the middle. From germline, CDR1 is LGHNA and CDR2 YSLEER.

The chain links TRBV5-4 to TRBJ2-7; a possible D gene is TRBD1 (7 bases). The V and J ends lost 0 bases and 2 bases respectively, with 12 bases between them. CDR1 and CDR2 (germline): SGHNT, YYREEE (reference sequence). This CDR3 is 15 amino acids long. The CDR3 DNA sequence: TGTGCCAGCAGCTTGGGTGCAGGGGGGCCCTACGAGCAGTACTTC. Translating gives CASSLGAGGPYEQYF.

The rearrangement links TRBV4-3 to TRBJ2-5; D ambiguous. Germline V gene lookup returns CDR1 LGHNA and CDR2 YSLEER. The germline V and J ends were trimmed by 1 base and 0 bases, with 9 bases remaining between them. This CDR3 is 15 amino acids long. In nucleotides, the CDR3 is TGCGCCAGCAGCCAAGGGCCCTGGAACCAAGAGACCCAGTACTTC. It translates to CASSQGPWNQETQYF.

A few counts support this clone. CDR3 sequence: CASSQAFLYEQYF. In DNA, the CDR3 is TGCGCCAGCAGCCAGGCCTTCTTATACGAGCAGTACTTC. V is TRBV4-1 and J is TRBJ2-7, with D unclear. Germline V gene lookup returns CDR1 MGHRA and CDR2 YSYEKL. The CDR3 sequence is 13 residues long. V gave up 3 bases and J gave up 4 bases, with 10 bases separating them.

The rearrangement uses TRBV11-2 and TRBJ2-7, with 10 bases identical to TRBD1. Germline V CDR1 and CDR2: SGHAT, FQNNGV. The CDR3 is 14 amino acids. V lost 5 bases, J lost 6 bases, and 7 bases stayed unmatched. The CDR3 protein is CASSVGQGEIEQYF. CDR3 nucleotide sequence: TGTGCCAGCAGCGTAGGACAGGGGGAGATCGAGCAGTACTTC.

About this clone: Other nucleotide sequences from this sample produce the same CDR3. CDR3 sequence (DNA): TGTGCCAGCAGTTTATCCGCACAAGAGACCCAGTACTTC. This sequence encodes CASSLSAQETQYF. The genes are TRBV27 and TRBJ2-5; no clear D. V was clipped by 0 bases and J by 2 bases, with 4 bases between them. The CDR3 length is 13 residues. Germline V gene sequence: CDR1 MNHEY, CDR2 SMNVEV (reference sequence).

This chain uses TRBV10-3 with TRBJ2-6, with TRBD2 matching over 7 bases. Germline assignment: CDR1 ENHRY and CDR2 SYGVKD. The ends lost 8 bases at V and 0 bases at J; junction bases unmatched: 1. This CDR3 comprises 14 residues. In nucleotides, the CDR3 is TGTGCCATCGGGGGGGTCTCTGGGGCCAACGTCCTGACTTTC. Residues: CAIGGVSGANVLTF.

V gene TRBV5-2 combines with J gene TRBJ2-6; no DNA check was done on the table's D call, TRBD1. TRBV5-2 is described as a pseudogene. This CDR3 is 16 amino acids long. The CDR3 DNA follows: TGCGCCAGCAGCCAAGGGGTTGTCTCTGGGGCCAACGTCCTGACTTTC. It translates to CASSQGVVSGANVLTF.

This chain links TRBV6-6 with TRBJ2-2; the D call may be TRBD1 or TRBD2 (5 bases each). Trimming pared 2 bases from V and 4 bases from J, leaving 14 bases between. CDR1 MNHNY and CDR2 SVGAGI come from the germline V gene (reference sequence). The CDR3 length is 16 residues. CDR3 region: CASSYGAGRGTGELFF. The CDR3 DNA sequence: TGTGCCAGCAGTTACGGGGCCGGCCGGGGCACCGGGGAGCTGTTTTTT.

This clone appeared a few times. Additional DNA sequences in this sample encode the identical CDR3. The chain is built from TRBV9 and TRBJ2-7; D might be TRBD1 (8 bases). CDR3 length equals 14 residues. Trimming pared 0 bases from V and 4 bases from J, leaving 11 bases between. Germline V gene data show CDR1 as SGDLS and CDR2 as YYNGEE. CDR3 DNA sequence: TGTGCCAGCAGCGTAGCACAGGGGGGGTACGAGCAGTACTTC. Translating gives CASSVAQGGYEQYF.

This clone occurred once. The chain has TRBV7-2 and TRBJ2-7; D remains unclear. This CDR3 contains 13 residues. V dropped 2 bases and J dropped 3 bases, with 8 bases sitting between them. Germline-derived CDR1 and CDR2 are SGHTA and FQGNSA. CDR3 nucleotides: TGTGCCAGCAGCTTATGGGTTGGCTACGAGCAGTACTTC. This codes for CASSLWVGYEQYF.

The chain recombines TRBV30 with TRBJ2-5; D gene ambiguous. The CDR3 spans 16 residues. Trimming removed 2 bases from V and 0 bases from J, with 16 bases in between. Germline CDR1 GTSNPN, CDR2 SVGIG (reference sequence). This CDR3 is CAWSWYGTSYQETQYF. CDR3 coding DNA: TGTGCCTGGAGTTGGTACGGAACAAGTTACCAAGAGACCCAGTACTTC.

V is TRBV18 and J is TRBJ2-7, with TRBD1 as a possible D gene (6 bases). The CDR3 is 13 amino acids. V was shortened by 3 bases and J by 3 bases, with 9 bases between the two germline ends. CDR1 is KGHSH and CDR2 is LQKENI in the germline V gene. The CDR3 bases are TGTGCCAGCTCACCCGCACAGGGCTACGAGCAGTACTTC. Its translation is CASSPAQGYEQYF.

The J gene is TRBJ2-2, the V gene TRBV9, with D unresolved. V was trimmed by 4 bases and J by 4 bases, leaving 14 bases between them. CDR1 is SGDLS, CDR2 YYNGEE, per germline. The CDR3 is 15 residues long. DNA for the CDR3: TGTGCCAGCAGCCCAACCAACATTGCCACCGGGGAGCTGTTTTTT. Its protein is CASSPTNIATGELFF.

This clone occurred a few times. The rearrangement links TRBV4-3 to TRBJ2-7; 9 bases are a match to TRBD2. J lost 2 bases, V lost 1 base, and 3 bases had no gene match. Germline CDR1 is LGHNA and CDR2 is YSLEER. The CDR3 is 15 amino acids. CDR3 sequence reads: CASSQGLAVAYEQYF. The CDR3 DNA reads as TGCGCCAGCAGCCAAGGACTAGCGGTTGCCTACGAGCAGTACTTC.